The 14 T cell receptor beta chains given below trace back to one sample, sequenced in a study of T cell responses to AZD1222 COVID-19 vaccine. Generated by immunoSEQ multiplex PCR, the TCRdb table keeps only in-frame clones and is missing some. The table has about 150,000 clones, 70% to 90% seen once. The sequencing here drew on peripheral blood, taken after recovery from COVID-19. Receptor source: an adult who had recovered from COVID-19.

The chain is built from TRBV11-2 and TRBJ2-2, with 9 bases that match TRBD1. V lost 1 base and J lost 5; bases outside the gene matches: 5. Germline V gene sequence: CDR1 SGHAT, CDR2 FQNNGV. The CDR3 has 16 residues. The CDR3 loop is CASSLVTGGRTGELFF. The DNA for the CDR3 is TGTGCCAGCAGCTTAGTGACAGGGGGACGAACCGGGGAGCTGTTTTTT.

V usage is TRBV10-3 and J usage is TRBJ2-2, with D perhaps assigned TRBD1 or TRBD2 (5 bases each). CDR1 ENHRY and CDR2 SYGVKD come from the germline V gene. Trimming stripped 6 bases from V and 3 bases from J, with 11 bases between. There are 14 residues in the CDR3. The CDR3 nucleotides read TGTGCCATCAGGGAGAGAGGGGACACCGGGGAGCTGTTTTTT. It translates to CAIRERGDTGELFF.

This clone has a single count. The V and J genes are TRBV11-3 and TRBJ2-3; D perhaps matches TRBD2 (6 bases). V lost 8 bases and J lost 0, with 9 bases in between. Germline V gives CDR1 SGHNT, CDR2 YENEEA. The CDR3 consists of 13 residues. The CDR3 region has the DNA TGTGCCAGCCGGGGGTTTAGCACAGATACGCAGTATTTT. Translating it yields CASRGFSTDTQYF.

V is TRBV2 and J is TRBJ1-5; D is perhaps TRBD1 (6 bases). Trimming shortened V by 6 bases and J by 9 bases, and 12 bases separated the two germline ends. Germline loops: CDR1 SNHLY, CDR2 FYNNEI. The CDR3 contains 12 residues. Written as DNA, the CDR3 is TGTGCCAGCAGGGACAGTAAAGGGCCCCAGCATTTT. Protein: CASRDSKGPQHF.

This clone has just one count. This chain's CDR3 is CASSGTGRDTEAFF. The CDR3 region has the DNA TGCGCCAGCAGCGGGACAGGGCGGGACACTGAAGCTTTCTTT. The chain employs TRBV5-1 and TRBJ1-1; 9 bases match TRBD1. CDR3 length: 14 amino acids. The germline V gene has CDR1 SGHRS and CDR2 YFSETQ. V shed 4 bases, J shed 3 bases, and the junction held 4 bases outside the gene matches.

This clone was counted a single time. The gene calls are TRBV27 and TRBJ2-1; 11 nucleotides agree with TRBD2. Germline assignment: CDR1 MNHEY and CDR2 SMNVEV (reference sequence). Unmatched junction bases numbered 6, after V lost 6 bases and J lost 2 bases. This CDR3 spans 16 amino acids. CDR3 coding DNA: TGTGCCAGCAGCCTTGGGACTAGCGGCCCCTACAATGAGCAGTTCTTC. Encoded protein: CASSLGTSGPYNEQFF.

The chain carries TRBV4-2 and TRBJ1-1; tentatively, D is TRBD1 (5 bases). Germline lookup yields CDR1 LGHNA and CDR2 YNFKEQ. Trimming cost V 4 bases and J 0 bases, with 12 bases left between them. The CDR3 contains 15 residues. CDR3 bases: TGTGCCAGCAGCCCCAAGCTGGGGGTGAACACTGAAGCTTTCTTT. It yields the protein CASSPKLGVNTEAFF.

V usage is TRBV6-2 or TRBV6-3 and J usage is TRBJ1-1, with D hard to call. V was shortened by 0 bases and J by 0 bases, with 11 bases between the two germline ends. Germline CDR1 and CDR2: MNHEY and SVGEGT. The length of the CDR3 is 16 residues. CDR3: CASSYSKEVLNTEAFF. The CDR3 bases are TGTGCCAGCAGTTACTCGAAGGAGGTTTTGAACACTGAAGCTTTCTTT.

V usage is TRBV2 and J usage is TRBJ2-1; 7 bases agree with TRBD1. V was pared by 3 bases and J by 5 bases, with 10 bases of the junction left unmatched. The CDR3 has 16 amino acids. The germline V gene has CDR1 SNHLY and CDR2 FYNNEI. The CDR3 region is CASSEISGQRHNEQFF. For the CDR3, the DNA is TGTGCCAGCAGTGAGATATCGGGACAGAGACACAATGAGCAGTTCTTC.

This clone was picked up a small number of times. The J gene is TRBJ1-2, the V gene TRBV15; perhaps TRBD1 as D (6 bases). Germline assignment: CDR1 LNHNV and CDR2 YYDKDF (reference sequence). The V end was cut by 3 bases, the J end by 7 bases, with 12 bases between. The CDR3 length is 13 residues. The CDR3 loop is CATSRGARSGYTF. The CDR3 DNA reads as TGTGCCACCAGCAGGGGGGCGCGCTCTGGCTACACCTTC.

The genes are TRBV25-1 and TRBJ1-6; D might be TRBD1 (5 bases). V was cut by 6 bases and J by 1 base, with 19 bases left in between. This CDR3 comprises 18 residues. CDR1 MGHDK and CDR2 SYGVNS come from the germline V gene. CDR3 DNA: TGTGCCAGCAGCCGATTAAGCGACCCAGGGTCCTATAATTCACCCCTCCACTTT. It translates to CASSRLSDPGSYNSPLHF.

The chain combines TRBV28 with TRBJ2-4, with D perhaps TRBD1 (5 bases). The ends were cut back, 2 bases at V and 0 bases at J, with 17 bases in the middle. Germline CDR1 reads MDHEN; CDR2 reads SYDVKM. The CDR3 covers 18 residues. The CDR3 sequence: CASSLNTRTKLAKNIQYF. In nucleotides, the CDR3 is TGTGCCAGCAGTTTAAACACCCGGACAAAACTAGCCAAAAACATTCAGTACTTC.

This chain connects TRBV15 to TRBJ1-1, with 8 bases fitting TRBD1. Trimming removed 5 bases from V and 1 base from J; junction bases left unmatched: 6. Looked up from germline, CDR1 is LNHNV and CDR2 is YYDKDF (reference sequence). The CDR3 is 15 amino acids. The chain's CDR3 is CATSGGGQGNTEAFF. The CDR3, as DNA: TGTGCCACCAGCGGCGGAGGACAGGGGAACACTGAAGCTTTCTTT.

The gene calls are TRBV4-1 and TRBJ1-1; unclear D gene. Germline loops: CDR1 MGHRA, CDR2 YSYEKL. CDR3 length equals 15 residues. With 4 bases removed from V and 0 bases from J, the gap between germline ends came to 12 bases. The CDR3 nucleotides read TGCGCCAGCAGCCCCCGCGCCGGGGTGAACACTGAAGCTTTCTTT. It codes for CASSPRAGVNTEAFF.